The clone carrying this T cell receptor beta chain was seen just once. Its antigen is still unknown. Treatment reported: oral pan-JAK inhibitor, 5-10 mg twice daily. Germline V lookup: CDR1 SGHRS, CDR2 YFSETQ. V was trimmed by 0 bases and J by 4 bases, leaving 13 bases between them. The CDR3 contains 15 residues. This record comes from a study of CD8+ T cells in alopecia areata. Study information: Treated patients were dosed with oral tofacitinib, taking 5 to 10 mg twice daily. Study-wide results and caveats: The study also sequences resident alphabeta T cells of normal skin in scalp samples. An increase in clonality over normal scalp was evident in lesional scalp, especially alopecia totalis/universalis.

Sequencing relied on a cDNA template that was reverse transcribed from extracted RNA. Clones were read by immunoSEQ multiplex PCR, and TCRdb kept only the in-frame ones, dropping some. The sample carries about 190,000 clones, roughly 61% recorded once. Sequencing was performed on CD8+ T cells sorted from blood, taken at week 24, from a patient treated with tofacitinib. The chain couples TRBV5-1 to TRBJ1-2; no firm D call. This clonotype originated in a human donor with alopecia areata. The CDR3 loop is CASSLGVQDLYGYTF. The CDR3 DNA reads as TGCGCCAGCAGCTTGGGGGTTCAGGACCTCTATGGCTACACCTTC.